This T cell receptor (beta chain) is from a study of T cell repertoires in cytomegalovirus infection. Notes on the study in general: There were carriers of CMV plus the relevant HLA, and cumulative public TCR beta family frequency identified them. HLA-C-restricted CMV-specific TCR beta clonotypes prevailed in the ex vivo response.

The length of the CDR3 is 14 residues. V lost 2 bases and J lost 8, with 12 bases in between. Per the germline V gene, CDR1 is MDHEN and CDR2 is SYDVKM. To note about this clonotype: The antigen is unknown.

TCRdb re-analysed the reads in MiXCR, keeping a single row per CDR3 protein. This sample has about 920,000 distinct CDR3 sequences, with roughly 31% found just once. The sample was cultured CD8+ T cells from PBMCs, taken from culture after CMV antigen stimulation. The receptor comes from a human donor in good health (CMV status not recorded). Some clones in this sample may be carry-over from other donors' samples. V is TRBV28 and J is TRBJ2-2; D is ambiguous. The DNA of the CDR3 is TGTGCCAGCAGTTTACTCCCAGTTTCAGGGGAGCTGTTTTTT. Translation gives CASSLLPVSGELFF.